The 30 T cell receptor beta chains below all came from one sample that was sequenced in a study of T cells in Graves' hyperthyroidism and ophthalmopathy. Regions amplified from RNA transcripts were the TCR beta CDR3 regions. HTBI primers were used for first-round RT-PCR of the TCR CDR3. TCRdb independently ran MiXCR on the multiplex PCR reads; one entry per CDR3 protein. There are around 600,000 distinct CDR3 sequences in the sample; 45% occur only once, and about 7.7% lies in the top ten. Sample: peripheral blood or thyroid tissue (not recorded which). These receptors were collected from an adult man with Graves' disease, either hyperthyroidism or ophthalmopathy (not recorded which).

This chain joins TRBV9 and TRBJ1-1, with D hard to call. This CDR3 has 14 amino acids. With 0 bases removed from V and 1 base from J, the gap between germline ends came to 7 bases. CDR1 is SGDLS, CDR2 YYNGEE, per germline. As DNA, the CDR3 is TGTGCCAGCAGCGTAGCCCCAGGGAACACTGAAGCTTTCTTT. This translates into CASSVAPGNTEAFF.

Ten or more counts support this clonotype. The chain uses TRBV2 and TRBJ1-5; 7 positions match TRBD1. The germline V gene has CDR1 SNHLY and CDR2 FYNNEI. The V gene end was trimmed by 8 bases and the J gene end by 5 bases; junction bases not matched to a gene: 6. This CDR3 region has 13 residues. The CDR3 DNA follows: TGTGCCAGCGGCACAGGGGAGTATCAGCCCCAGCATTTT. Amino acids: CASGTGEYQPQHF.

This clonotype was counted ten times or more. This chain connects TRBV2 to TRBJ1-2; 8 bases line up with TRBD1. The V and J ends lost 0 bases and 8 bases, in that order; junction bases with no gene match: 8. Germline values: CDR1 SNHLY, CDR2 FYNNEI. CDR3 length: 15 amino acids. The CDR3 DNA reads TGTGCCAGCAGTGAAGCAGGACAGGGCGTGAGGGGCTACACCTTC. Translating gives CASSEAGQGVRGYTF.

In this sample, this clonotype turned up a few times. The chain joins TRBV7-9 to TRBJ1-4, with no clear D. V was pared by 1 base and J by 4 bases, with 10 bases between. Germline CDR1 is SEHNR and CDR2 is FQNEAQ (reference sequence). The CDR3 loop spans 15 amino acids. Written as DNA, the CDR3 is TGTGCCAGCAGCTTAGGACCGGGATATAATGAAAAACTGTTTTTT. It is translated as CASSLGPGYNEKLFF.

In nucleotides, the CDR3 is TGCAGCTGGCATAACAGCTATGGCTACACCTTC. This translates into CSWHNSYGYTF. The J gene is TRBJ1-2, the V gene TRBV29-1; unclear D gene. Germline V CDR1 and CDR2: SQVTM, ANQGSEA. The CDR3 runs 11 residues. Trimming removed 8 bases at V and 4 bases at J, with 11 bases between.

This chain joins TRBV2 and TRBJ1-5; D unclear. Per germline, CDR1 SNHLY and CDR2 FYNNEI. Trimming stripped 7 bases from V and 10 bases from J, with 20 bases between. This CDR3 has 14 residues. The CDR3 loop is CASIGEKLFSPQHF. The CDR3 region has the DNA TGTGCCAGCATTGGGGAAAAACTGTTCTCTCCCCAGCATTTT.

The chain uses TRBV29-1 and TRBJ1-1, with a weak D call TRBD1 (5 bases). V was cut by 7 bases and J by 10 bases, with 19 bases left in between. The CDR3 loop spans 12 amino acids. Germline CDR1 reads SQVTM; CDR2 reads ANQGSEA. The chain's CDR3 is CSGGGPSGRAFF. CDR3 nucleotide sequence: TGCAGCGGTGGGGGTCCATCAGGGAGAGCTTTCTTT.

The rearrangement uses TRBV9 and TRBJ1-2; 9 bases map to TRBD1. This CDR3 is built from 15 residues. The germline gives CDR1 SGDLS, CDR2 YYNGEE. J lost 4 bases, V lost 4 bases, and 8 bases had no gene match. The CDR3 DNA sequence: TGTGCCAGCAGCTTGATTGGGACAGGGTCCTATGGCTACACCTTC. This codes for CASSLIGTGSYGYTF.

This clonotype occurred many times. The DNA for the CDR3 is TGTGCCAGCAGCTTAGTAGTCAGCGCCACTCGGTATGGCTACACCTTC. Its protein is CASSLVVSATRYGYTF. The genes are TRBV7-2 and TRBJ1-2, with D unresolved. This CDR3 is built from 16 residues. Trimming removed 1 base at V and 5 bases at J, with 17 bases between. Germline CDR1 and CDR2: SGHTA and FQGNSA.

This clonotype was counted ten times or more. The gene calls are TRBV7-9 and TRBJ2-5; tentatively, D is TRBD2 (5 bases). Trimming left V 5 bases short and J 0 bases short, with 13 bases between. Germline CDR1 reads SEHNR; CDR2 reads FQNEAQ (reference sequence). The CDR3 contains 15 residues. The CDR3 DNA sequence: TGTGCCAGCAGCCGCCCCGACTACCACCAAGAGACCCAGTACTTC. Protein: CASSRPDYHQETQYF.

On this clonotype: A much larger clone sits a single nucleotide away, making a read error possible. The chain has TRBV7-9 and TRBJ2-7, with TRBD2 identical over 9 bases. The CDR3 is 15 residues long. Looked up from germline, CDR1 is SEHNR and CDR2 is FQNEAQ (reference sequence). In DNA form, the CDR3 reads TGTGCCAGCAGCCAAAGCGGGAGGAGCTCCTACGAGCAGTGCTTC. Its translation: CASSQSGRSSYEQCF. Drawing the rest from reference TRBV7-9 and TRBJ2-7, the complete variable domain is DTGVSQNPRHKITKRGQNVTFRCDPISEHNRLYWYRQTLGQGPEFLTYFQNEAQLEKSRLLSDRFSAERPKGSFSTLEIQRTEQGDSAMYLCASSQSGRSSYEQCFGPGTRLTVT.

V gene TRBV15 combines with J gene TRBJ1-6; D unresolved. Looked up from germline, CDR1 is LNHNV and CDR2 is YYDKDF (reference sequence). Trimming removed 3 bases from V and 10 bases from J, with 13 bases in between. The CDR3 length is 14 residues. The DNA of the CDR3 is TGTGCCACCAGCAGTCCCGAGGTGCGCTCACCCCTCCACTTT. Residues: CATSSPEVRSPLHF.

Worth noting for this clonotype: This may come from a read error, since a much larger clone is one base off. The chain combines TRBV20-1 with TRBJ1-1; maybe TRBD1 (5 bases). Trimming pared 1 base from V and 3 bases from J, leaving 9 bases between. There are 13 residues in the CDR3. CDR1 is DFQATT, CDR2 SNEGSKA, per germline (reference sequence). CDR3 loop: CSARAGEDTEAFF. The CDR3 DNA sequence: TGCAGTGCTAGAGCGGGGGAGGACACTGAAGCTTTCTTT.

A single count supports this clonotype. This chain connects TRBV29-1 to TRBJ2-6, with TRBD2 matching over 7 bases. V was clipped by 8 bases and J by 0 bases; unmatched bases: 7. The CDR3 length is 15 residues. Per germline, CDR1 SQVTM and CDR2 ANQGSEA. CDR3 in amino acids: CSLAGGNSGANVLTF. The CDR3 nucleotides are TGCAGCTTGGCCGGGGGGAACTCTGGGGCCAACGTCCTGACTTTC.

This clonotype was detected ten times or more. This sequence joins TRBV7-9 and TRBJ1-2; D might be TRBD1 (6 bases). Germline V gene sequence: CDR1 SEHNR, CDR2 FQNEAQ (reference sequence). This CDR3 is 13 amino acids long. Trimming left V 5 bases short and J 2 bases short, with 9 bases between. The DNA of the CDR3 is TGTGCCAGCAGCAATACAGGGAACTATGGCTACACCTTC. This translates into CASSNTGNYGYTF.

The V and J genes are TRBV20-1 and TRBJ1-5; D remains ambiguous. CDR3 length: 14 amino acids. The germline gives CDR1 DFQATT, CDR2 SNEGSKA (reference sequence). The chain's CDR3 is CSAGRPYSNQPQHF. As DNA, the CDR3 is TGCAGCGCCGGGAGGCCATATAGCAATCAGCCCCAGCATTTT.

The table lists this clonotype with many counts. The V and J genes are TRBV7-9 and TRBJ1-1, with 9 bases identical to TRBD1. The CDR3 spans 18 residues. V was pared by 2 bases and J by 0 bases, with 10 bases of the junction left unmatched. CDR1 SEHNR and CDR2 FQNEAQ come from the germline V gene (reference sequence). The CDR3: CASSLPWTGDRVNTEAFF. CDR3 coding DNA: TGTGCCAGCAGCTTACCCTGGACAGGGGACAGGGTGAACACTGAAGCTTTCTTT.

The chain couples TRBV9 to TRBJ2-5; D not resolved. Germline V gene sequence: CDR1 SGDLS, CDR2 YYNGEE. The CDR3 has 17 residues. V lost 4 bases and J lost 2, with 21 bases in between. CDR3 residues: CASSQDRPAVPQETQYF. The CDR3 coding sequence is TGTGCCAGCAGCCAAGATAGGCCCGCGGTACCTCAAGAGACCCAGTACTTC.

The sample holds many counts of this clonotype. The chain uses TRBV7-9 and TRBJ2-5; tentative D call: TRBD1 (5 bases). The CDR3 runs to 14 residues. Trimming left V 3 bases short and J 2 bases short, with 10 bases between. CDR1 is SEHNR, CDR2 FQNEAQ, per germline (reference sequence). CDR3 residues: CASSFSPGQETQYF. The CDR3 region has the DNA TGTGCCAGCAGCTTTTCCCCAGGGCAAGAGACCCAGTACTTC.

This clonotype has at least ten counts. A junction end diverges from the germline sequence, so it may reflect a read error. V gene TRBV20-1 combines with J gene TRBJ2-7; D might be TRBD1 or TRBD2, each matching 5 bases. CDR1 is DFQATT, CDR2 SNEGSKA, per germline (reference sequence). This CDR3 has 13 residues. CDR3 in DNA: TGCAGTGCTAGACCCGACAGCTCGTGGGAGCACTACTTC. It yields the protein CSARPDSSWEHYF.

The chain has TRBV2 and TRBJ2-5; no definite D call. This CDR3 comprises 17 residues. The germline V gene has CDR1 SNHLY and CDR2 FYNNEI. V was cut by 6 bases and J by 5 bases, with 25 bases left in between. The CDR3 loop is CASSLGLTNMGMETQYF. In DNA, the CDR3 is TGTGCCAGCAGCCTTGGGCTGACGAACATGGGCATGGAGACCCAGTACTTC.

There are many counts of this clonotype. The chain recombines TRBV20-1 with TRBJ1-6; D remains ambiguous. There are 13 residues in the CDR3. CDR1 and CDR2 (germline): DFQATT, SNEGSKA (reference sequence). V dropped 3 bases and J dropped 10 bases, with 13 bases sitting between them. The CDR3 reads CSASRPTYSPLHF. CDR3 bases: TGCAGTGCTAGCCGGCCTACCTACTCACCCCTCCACTTT.

This clonotype was counted only a few times. This may stem from a read error, because a much larger clone lies one nucleotide away. CDR3 sequence (DNA): TGCAGCGTCGTAACAGGGTACCACTTCTTT. It codes for CSVVTGYHFF. The chain links TRBV29-1 to TRBJ1-1; tentatively, D is TRBD1 (6 bases). The CDR3 has 10 residues. V lost 6 bases to trimming and J lost 14 bases, with 16 bases between them. From germline, CDR1 is SQVTM and CDR2 ANQGSEA.

This clonotype came up once. The V and J genes are TRBV20-1 and TRBJ1-6, with D perhaps TRBD1 (6 bases). The CDR3 length is 14 residues. The germline gives CDR1 DFQATT, CDR2 SNEGSKA (reference sequence). Trimming removed 6 bases from V and 7 bases from J, with 16 bases in between. For the CDR3, the DNA is TGCAGTGCCCCTCTTCAGGGGACGAATTCACCCCTCCACTTT. Amino acids: CSAPLQGTNSPLHF.

The rearrangement links TRBV12-3 or TRBV12-4 to TRBJ2-7; the D gene is possibly TRBD1 (6 bases). V was shortened by 10 bases and J by 0 bases, with 16 bases between the two germline ends. This CDR3 is built from 14 residues. The CDR3 is CAIDGPDSSYEQYF. The CDR3 nucleotides read TGTGCCATCGATGGGCCGGACAGCTCCTACGAGCAGTACTTC.

The table lists this clonotype with many counts. The V and J genes are TRBV6-4 and TRBJ1-5; D unresolved. The CDR3 contains 12 residues. V lost 7 bases and J 5 bases, leaving 9 bases between the germline ends. CDR1 and CDR2 (germline): MRHNA, SNTAGT. As DNA, the CDR3 is TGTGCCAGCACGGGAAGGTATCAGCCCCAGCATTTT. Translating it yields CASTGRYQPQHF.

The rearrangement uses TRBV10-2 and TRBJ1-2; no clear D gene. Germline CDR1 is WSHSY and CDR2 is SAAADI. V lost 1 base and J lost 3, with 9 bases in between. CDR3 size: 14 residues. The DNA for the CDR3 is TGCGCCAGCAGTGAGTACAGACCCGACTATGGCTACACCTTC. Its protein product is CASSEYRPDYGYTF.

Here the CDR3 reads CSVEDIGGDNYGYTF. The CDR3 DNA sequence: TGCAGCGTTGAAGATATAGGGGGCGATAACTATGGCTACACCTTC. The chain has TRBV29-1 and TRBJ1-2, with TRBD1 matching 7 bases. The CDR3 sequence is 15 residues long. Germline CDR1 SQVTM, CDR2 ANQGSEA. Losses at the gene ends were 0 bases for V and 1 base for J; bases not matched to a gene: 5. The variable domain in full, with the rest retrieved from reference TRBV29-1 and TRBJ1-2, is SAVISQKPSRDICQRGTSLTIQCQVDSQVTMMFWYRQQPGQSLTLIATANQGSEATYESGFVIDKFPISRPNLTFSTLTVSNMSPEDSSIYLCSVEDIGGDNYGYTFGSGTRLTVV.

This clonotype was seen only a few times. The J gene is TRBJ1-2, the V gene TRBV5-1; TRBD1 matches 8 bases. The germline V gene has CDR1 SGHRS and CDR2 YFSETQ. The CDR3 extends over 14 amino acids. Unmatched junction bases numbered 7, after V lost 4 bases and J lost 5 bases. CDR3 coding DNA: TGCGCCAGCAGCACGGACAGGGTCCTTTATGGCTACACCTTC. Protein sequence: CASSTDRVLYGYTF.

In this sample, this clonotype turned up a few times. Here the CDR3 DNA reads TGTGCCAGCAGCGACGACAGGGGGGCGGATGGCTACACCTTC. The encoded protein is CASSDDRGADGYTF. The rearrangement joins TRBV2 to TRBJ1-2, with 9 bases lining up with TRBD1. The CDR3 is made up of 14 amino acids. Trimming at V came to 6 bases and at J to 6 bases, leaving 8 bases not matched to a gene. Germline V gene sequence: CDR1 SNHLY, CDR2 FYNNEI.